These 29 T cell receptor beta chains originate from one sample sequenced in a study of blood T cell repertoires in COVID-19. Method: immunoSEQ multiplex PCR; TCRdb's copy keeps in-frame clones and lacks some. The sample comprises some 90,000 clones, 65% to 90% of which are singletons, and 15% to 20% rests with the top ten. The sequencing input was peripheral blood. The receptor set was obtained from a woman aged 80 or older with acute or convalescent COVID-19.

The chain recombines TRBV11-1 with TRBJ2-4; possibly TRBD1 for D (5 bases). V was shortened by 0 bases and J by 2 bases, with 14 bases between the two germline ends. CDR1 is SGHAT and CDR2 is FQDESV in the germline V gene (reference sequence). CDR3 size: 17 residues. The CDR3 protein is CASSLARQGKSKNIQYF. CDR3 DNA: TGTGCCAGCAGCTTAGCGCGGCAGGGAAAATCCAAAAACATTCAGTACTTC. Full variable domain (remainder filled in from reference TRBV11-1 and TRBJ2-4): EAEVAQSPRYKITEKSQAVAFWCDPISGHATLYWYRQILGQGPELLVQFQDESVVDDSQLPKDRFSAERLKGVDSTLKIQPAELGDSAMYLCASSLARQGKSKNIQYFGAGTRLSVL.

The chain joins TRBV9 to TRBJ2-3, with 10 bases aligning to TRBD2. The germline V gene encodes CDR1 SGDLS and CDR2 YYNGEE. The V and J ends lost 0 bases and 5 bases, in that order; junction bases with no gene match: 15. The CDR3 covers 19 residues. The CDR3 loop reads CASSVERGLAGVHGDTQYF. CDR3 DNA sequence: TGTGCCAGCAGCGTAGAAAGAGGGCTAGCGGGGGTACATGGAGATACGCAGTATTTT.

V and J are TRBV7-8 and TRBJ1-2; 7 nucleotides agree with TRBD1. This CDR3 is built from 14 residues. J was trimmed by 4 bases and V by 5 bases; bases with no gene match: 7. The V gene's germline CDR1 is SGHVS and CDR2 FQNEAQ. The CDR3 nucleotides read TGTGCCAGCAGCCATCCGGGACAGCGCTATGGCTACACCTTC. Translated: CASSHPGQRYGYTF.

The CDR3 DNA follows: TGCGCCAGCAGTCGTACAGGGGGGAGCACTGAAGCTTTCTTT. Protein product: CASSRTGGSTEAFF. The rearrangement links TRBV5-1 to TRBJ1-1; 8 bases match TRBD1. From germline, CDR1 is SGHRS and CDR2 YFSETQ. The CDR3 is 14 amino acids. The J segment lost 4 bases and the V segment lost 5 bases, leaving 7 bases of the junction unmatched.

J is TRBJ2-7 and V is TRBV6-5, with unresolved D. Germline V gives CDR1 MNHEY, CDR2 SVGAGI. This CDR3 has 13 residues. Trimming removed 7 bases at V and 5 bases at J, with 15 bases between. The CDR3 protein is CASNFAGYHEQYF. The DNA of the CDR3 is TGTGCCAGCAATTTTGCAGGCTACCACGAGCAGTACTTC.

This clone appeared a single time. The chain links TRBV10-2 to TRBJ2-1, with 9 bases aligning to TRBD2. The CDR3 extends over 16 amino acids. V lost 4 bases and J lost 8; bases outside the gene matches: 12. Germline V gene data show CDR1 as WSHSY and CDR2 as SAAADI. The CDR3 protein is CASSGALAGIRDEQFF. The CDR3 DNA sequence: TGCGCCAGCAGTGGTGCGCTAGCGGGGATCAGGGATGAGCAGTTCTTC.

The V and J genes are TRBV19 and TRBJ2-7; D unclear. CDR3 length: 16 amino acids. Trimming left V 9 bases short and J 4 bases short, with 25 bases between. CDR1 is LNHDA and CDR2 is SQIVND in the germline V gene (reference sequence). The CDR3 coding sequence is TGTGCCAGCCCTGGGCCAGACCTCTCCCTCTTTTACGAGCAGTACTTC. This codes for CASPGPDLSLFYEQYF.

The J gene is TRBJ1-2, the V gene TRBV2; D gene unclear. The germline V and J ends were trimmed by 8 bases and 8 bases, with 12 bases remaining between them. This CDR3 is built from 11 residues. Germline V gene lookup returns CDR1 SNHLY and CDR2 FYNNEI. The CDR3 region is CASENGRGYTF. CDR3 DNA: TGTGCCAGCGAAAATGGGAGAGGCTACACCTTC.

V is TRBV27 and J is TRBJ1-3, with D possibly TRBD1 on 5 matching bases. The CDR3 has 13 residues. Trimming took 9 bases from V and 4 from J, leaving 13 bases between them. CDR1 and CDR2 (germline): MNHEY, SMNVEV (reference sequence). The CDR3 reads CASIGEGGNTIYF. Written as DNA, the CDR3 is TGTGCCAGTATAGGGGAAGGGGGAAACACCATATATTTT.

This chain connects TRBV5-1 to TRBJ2-1; 14 nucleotides line up with TRBD2. The CDR3 extends over 16 amino acids. Germline CDR1 SGHRS, CDR2 YFSETQ. Losses at the gene ends were 3 bases for V and 8 bases for J; bases not matched to a gene: 7. CDR3 DNA: TGCGCCAGCAGCTCTACGACTAGCGGGGGGGTCTATGAGCAGTTCTTC. Translating it yields CASSSTTSGGVYEQFF.

The chain carries TRBV18 and TRBJ2-3, with 8 bases lining up with TRBD2. The CDR3 extends over 16 amino acids. V shed 5 bases, J shed 2 bases, and the junction held 9 bases outside the gene matches. From germline, CDR1 is KGHSH and CDR2 LQKENI. CDR3 coding DNA: TGTGCCAGCTCATCCCCGGGACTAGGGCCCACAGATACGCAGTATTTT. Its translation: CASSSPGLGPTDTQYF.

V and J are TRBV10-3 and TRBJ2-5; weak D call: TRBD1 (6 bases). CDR3 size: 17 residues. In germline, CDR1 is ENHRY, CDR2 SYGVKD. The V gene lost 8 bases and the J gene lost 2 bases, with 24 bases spanning the gap. In DNA, the CDR3 is TGTGCCATCGGGGGCCGACCGGGACAAACTAAACAAGAGACCCAGTACTTC. This gives the protein CAIGGRPGQTKQETQYF.

The chain recombines TRBV7-9 with TRBJ2-5; 7 bases line up with TRBD2. The V segment lost 1 base and the J segment 7 bases; nucleotides outside the gene matches: 12. The CDR3 length is 16 residues. Looked up from germline, CDR1 is SEHNR and CDR2 is FQNEAQ (reference sequence). CDR3 nucleotide sequence: TGTGCCAGCAGCTTAGTCCCCGGACTAGGAGGTGGGACCCAGTACTTC. Encoded protein: CASSLVPGLGGGTQYF.

The rearrangement joins TRBV6-1 to TRBJ1-2; 8 positions match TRBD1. This CDR3 contains 15 residues. V trimming: 3 bases; J trimming: 5 bases; junction bases outside the gene matches: 8. Germline values: CDR1 MNHNS, CDR2 SASEGT. The CDR3 nucleotides are TGTGCCAGCAGTGACGTTGCAGGGGGCTTTTATGGCTACACCTTC. Protein: CASSDVAGGFYGYTF.

The chain employs TRBV28 and TRBJ1-2, with D possibly matching TRBD1 (5 bases). The germline CDR1 and CDR2 sequences are MDHEN and SYDVKM. V lost 6 bases to trimming and J lost 8 bases, with 16 bases between them. The CDR3 spans 13 residues. The CDR3 reads CASSSRARSGYTF. CDR3 coding DNA: TGTGCCAGCAGCAGCAGGGCAAGGTCGGGCTACACCTTC.

This clone was found a few times. CDR3 sequence: CSASKGESYNSPLHF. DNA of the CDR3: TGCAGTGCTAGTAAGGGAGAGTCCTATAATTCACCCCTCCACTTT. The chain uses TRBV20-1 and TRBJ1-6; D not certain. This CDR3 contains 15 residues. The V gene lost 3 bases and the J gene lost 1 base, with 10 bases spanning the gap. The germline gives CDR1 DFQATT, CDR2 SNEGSKA (reference sequence).

J is TRBJ2-3 and V is TRBV28; TRBD1 aligns across 10 bases. Trimming at V came to 5 bases and at J to 5 bases, leaving 16 bases not matched to a gene. Looked up from germline, CDR1 is MDHEN and CDR2 is SYDVKM. The CDR3 loop spans 18 amino acids. CDR3 residues: CASSPPPRWGTGEDTQYF. CDR3 nucleotide sequence: TGTGCCAGCAGTCCCCCCCCGAGGTGGGGGACAGGGGAAGATACGCAGTATTTT.

V is TRBV6-5 and J is TRBJ1-1, with D uncertain. There are 15 residues in the CDR3. CDR1 and CDR2 from the germline V gene are MNHEY and SVGAGI. The V and J ends lost 5 bases and 5 bases respectively, with 18 bases between them. In DNA, the CDR3 is TGTGCCAGCAGTCCGCCCGGAGCGGGTAGGACTGAAGCTTTCTTT. Its protein is CASSPPGAGRTEAFF.

The V call is TRBV7-2, the J call TRBJ1-6, with D perhaps matching TRBD1 (6 bases). The germline CDR1 and CDR2 sequences are SGHTA and FQGNSA. There are 15 residues in the CDR3. V was pared by 0 bases and J by 8 bases, with 11 bases between. CDR3 sequence: CASSLAGGLDSPLHF. The CDR3 DNA reads TGTGCCAGCAGCTTAGCAGGGGGTCTCGATTCACCCCTCCACTTT.

The CDR3 DNA reads TGCGCCAGCGGCCCCGGGACAGTCAATGAAAAACTGTTTTTT. Amino acids: CASGPGTVNEKLFF. The rearrangement links TRBV5-1 to TRBJ1-4; 7 bases align to TRBD1. Losses at the gene ends were 7 bases for V and 5 bases for J; bases not matched to a gene: 8. The germline V gene has CDR1 SGHRS and CDR2 YFSETQ. The CDR3 totals 14 residues.

CDR3 sequence reads: CASSSQGGMNTEAFF. In nucleotides, the CDR3 is TGCGCCAGCAGCTCACAGGGTGGGATGAACACTGAAGCTTTCTTT. This rearrangement joins TRBV5-1 to TRBJ1-1, with D perhaps matching TRBD1 (6 bases). Trimming stripped 3 bases from V and 0 bases from J, with 12 bases between. Germline-derived CDR1 and CDR2 are SGHRS and YFSETQ. This CDR3 has 15 residues.

The chain links TRBV7-9 to TRBJ2-3; 7 nucleotides line up with TRBD1. V was pared by 6 bases and J by 0 bases, with 3 bases of the junction left unmatched. Germline V lookup: CDR1 SEHNR, CDR2 FQNEAQ (reference sequence). This CDR3 comprises 14 residues. CDR3 in amino acids: CASSPGGSTDTQYF. The CDR3 nucleotides read TGTGCCAGCAGTCCAGGGGGAAGCACAGATACGCAGTATTTT.

This chain connects TRBV9 to TRBJ2-1; D unresolved. Germline CDR1 reads SGDLS; CDR2 reads YYNGEE. The CDR3 consists of 12 residues. Trimming took off 3 bases at V and 10 bases at J, with 11 bases between the two ends. DNA for the CDR3: TGTGCCAGCAGCGGGCCCACGCGGGAGCAGTTCTTC. This codes for CASSGPTREQFF.

The chain couples TRBV24-1 to TRBJ2-3, with 9 positions matching TRBD1. The CDR3 runs to 13 residues. V was clipped by 7 bases and J by 5 bases; unmatched bases: 3. Germline-derived CDR1 and CDR2 are KGHDR and SFDVKD. CDR3 protein: CATRGQGGDTQYF. DNA of the CDR3: TGTGCCACCAGGGGACAGGGTGGAGATACGCAGTATTTT.

This clone appeared once. J is TRBJ1-1 and V is TRBV11-2; no clear D gene. V lost 3 bases and J 0 bases, leaving 14 bases between the germline ends. This CDR3 region has 16 residues. Germline CDR1 is SGHAT and CDR2 is FQNNGV. CDR3 sequence reads: CASSFRVTGMNTEAFF. For the CDR3, the DNA is TGTGCCAGCAGCTTCCGGGTCACGGGGATGAACACTGAAGCTTTCTTT.

This chain links TRBV5-6 with TRBJ1-5; D gene ambiguous. The CDR3 runs to 12 residues. The V gene lost 1 base and the J gene lost 5 bases, with 4 bases spanning the gap. CDR1 and CDR2 from the germline V gene are SGHDT and YYEEEE. CDR3 protein: CASSLLDQPQHF. CDR3 coding DNA: TGTGCCAGCAGCTTGCTCGATCAGCCCCAGCATTTT.

The rearrangement uses TRBV27 and TRBJ1-6, with D maybe TRBD1 (6 bases). Germline V lookup: CDR1 MNHEY, CDR2 SMNVEV (reference sequence). Trimming removed 6 bases at V and 0 bases at J, with 12 bases between. The length of the CDR3 is 16 residues. CDR3 sequence: CASRSDSLSYNSPLHF. The CDR3 region has the DNA TGTGCCAGCAGATCGGACAGTCTCTCCTATAATTCACCCCTCCACTTT.

The V call is TRBV7-9, the J call TRBJ1-5, with D tentatively TRBD1 (6 bases). V lost 4 bases to trimming and J lost 2 bases, with 6 bases between them. Germline-derived CDR1 and CDR2 are SEHNR and FQNEAQ (reference sequence). This CDR3 comprises 13 residues. CDR3 loop: CASSWTGNQPQHF. The CDR3 DNA reads as TGTGCCAGCAGCTGGACAGGCAATCAGCCCCAGCATTTT. Variable domain in full (rest from reference TRBV7-9 and TRBJ1-5): DTGVSQNPRHKITKRGQNVTFRCDPISEHNRLYWYRQTLGQGPEFLTYFQNEAQLEKSRLLSDRFSAERPKGSFSTLEIQRTEQGDSAMYLCASSWTGNQPQHFGDGTRLSIL.

The chain has TRBV25-1 and TRBJ1-5; D uncertain. CDR1 and CDR2 (germline): MGHDK, SYGVNS. The CDR3 has 14 residues. Trimming took 3 bases from V and 3 from J, leaving 9 bases between them. The CDR3 reads CASSDTRFNQPQHF. CDR3 DNA sequence: TGTGCCAGCAGTGATACCAGGTTCAATCAGCCCCAGCATTTT.